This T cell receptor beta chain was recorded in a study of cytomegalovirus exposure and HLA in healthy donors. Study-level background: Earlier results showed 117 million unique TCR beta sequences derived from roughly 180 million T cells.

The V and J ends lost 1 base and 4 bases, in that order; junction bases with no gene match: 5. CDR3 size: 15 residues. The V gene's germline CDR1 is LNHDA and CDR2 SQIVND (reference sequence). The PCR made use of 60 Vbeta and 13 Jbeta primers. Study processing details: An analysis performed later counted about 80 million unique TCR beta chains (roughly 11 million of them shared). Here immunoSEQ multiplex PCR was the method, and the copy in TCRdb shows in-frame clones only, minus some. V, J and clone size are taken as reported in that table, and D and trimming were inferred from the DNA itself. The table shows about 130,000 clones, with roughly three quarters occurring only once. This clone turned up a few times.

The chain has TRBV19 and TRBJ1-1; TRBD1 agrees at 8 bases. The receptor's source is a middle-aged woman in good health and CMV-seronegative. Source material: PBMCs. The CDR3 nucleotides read TGTGCCAGTAGTATAGGGAAACAGGGGGGCACTGAAGCTTTCTTT. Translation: CASSIGKQGGTEAFF.